This TCR beta chain emerged from a study of human T cells and chemical hapten exposure. As for the study in general: Alopecia universalis, totalis or areata was present in patients who were mostly female. Study-wide findings and caveats: Because they had alopecia, donors may respond immunologically unlike healthy people.

Each cDNA molecule in the library carried unique molecular identifiers. In the original analysis: Across samples, TCR counts had a median of roughly 98,000 and ranged from about 23,224 to 700,000. TCRdb fed the RACE reads into MiXCR, producing one record per CDR3 protein. It is TCRdb's table, rather than the study itself, that gives the V and J calls and clone size. The data show around 250,000 distinct CDR3 sequences, about 9% seen once. Concerning this clonotype itself: Its antigen is not known.

Germline V gene data show CDR1 as SEHNR and CDR2 as FQNEAQ (reference sequence). V was shortened by 8 bases and J by 4 bases, with 15 bases between the two germline ends. The CDR3 spans 14 residues. Indicated time point: pre-sensitization, week 0. Treatment meaning: therapeutic diphenylcyclopropenone sensitization with weekly scalp DPC. This specimen consisted of whole blood, obtained in connection with sensitization to the hapten diphenylcyclopropenone (DPC). This chain connects TRBV7-9 to TRBJ1-5; D is ambiguous. The sequence was collected from a middle-aged woman with alopecia areata. Some clones in this sample may be carry-over from other donors' samples. The CDR3 DNA is TGTGCCAGCCAAGATCTTCTAGGAAATCAGCCCCAGCATTTT. The encoded protein is CASQDLLGNQPQHF. The full variable domain, in which reference TRBV7-9 and TRBJ1-5 provide the parts outside the CDR3, is DTGVSQNPRHKITKRGQNVTFRCDPISEHNRLYWYRQTLGQGPEFLTYFQNEAQLEKSRLLSDRFSAERPKGSFSTLEIQRTEQGDSAMYLCASQDLLGNQPQHFGDGTRLSIL.